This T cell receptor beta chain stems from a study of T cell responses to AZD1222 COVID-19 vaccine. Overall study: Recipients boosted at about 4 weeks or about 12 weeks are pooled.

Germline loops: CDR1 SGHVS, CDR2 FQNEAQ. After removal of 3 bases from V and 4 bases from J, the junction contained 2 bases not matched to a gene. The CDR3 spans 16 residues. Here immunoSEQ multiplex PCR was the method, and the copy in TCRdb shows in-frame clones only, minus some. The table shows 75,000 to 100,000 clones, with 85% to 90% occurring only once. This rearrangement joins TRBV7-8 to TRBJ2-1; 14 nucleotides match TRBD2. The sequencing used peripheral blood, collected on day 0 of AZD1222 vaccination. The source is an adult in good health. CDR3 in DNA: TGTGCCAGCAGCTTGACTAGCGGGAGGGGTTACAATGAGCAGTTCTTC. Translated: CASSLTSGRGYNEQFF.